This T cell receptor (beta chain) was identified during a study of blood T cell repertoires in COVID-19. Study-level background: T cells, B-cell-depleted T cells, or PBMCs provided the cDNA or gDNA that served as material.

Per the original methods: Cell counts per sample came from amplifying reference gene primers. Only in-frame clones appear in the TCRdb table, and some are missing; sequencing was by immunoSEQ multiplex PCR. That table is the source of V, J and clone size, and D and trimming were worked out from the DNA. The sample lists 200,000 to 250,000 clones, about 80% occurring once. Enrolment of Seattle patients took place during active infection, and they were followed longitudinally. From germline, CDR1 is MDHEN and CDR2 SYDVKM. V was clipped by 2 bases and J by 4 bases, with 15 bases between them. This CDR3 has 16 residues.

Sequenced sample: peripheral blood. The sequence came from an elderly woman with COVID-19, enrolled during active disease. The chain combines TRBV28 with TRBJ1-5; possibly TRBD1 for D (6 bases). CDR3 residues: CASSLGGATRNQPQHF. The CDR3, as DNA: TGTGCCAGCAGTTTAGGGGGGGCTACCCGAAATCAGCCCCAGCATTTT.